These 30 T cell receptor beta chains were sequenced from one sample in a study of shared clonotypes between healthy human individuals. Assay used: immunoSEQ multiplex PCR; TCRdb lists only in-frame clones, some missing. The sample holds some 740,000 clones, about 92% seen once. In the naive CD8 group, cells lacked CD45RO and were positively selected for CCR7, so terminally differentiated effector memory CD45RA+ cells were left out. Sample: naive CD8+ T cells sorted from blood. The source of these receptors is a man between 25 and 39 years old in good health.

As for this clone: In the same sample, other DNA sequences code for this CDR3. The chain links TRBV7-9 to TRBJ2-1; 9 bases agree with TRBD2. Trimming removed 5 bases from V and 2 bases from J; junction bases left unmatched: 4. The CDR3 is 15 amino acids. CDR1 is SEHNR, CDR2 FQNEAQ, per germline (reference sequence). CDR3 coding DNA: TGTGCCAGCAGCCCCACTAGCGGGCCCTACAATGAGCAGTTCTTC. Translating gives CASSPTSGPYNEQFF.

This chain uses TRBV5-4 with TRBJ2-1; maybe TRBD2 (5 bases). CDR3 size: 14 residues. Germline CDR1 and CDR2: SGHNT and YYREEE (reference sequence). Trimming left V 4 bases short and J 3 bases short, with 11 bases between. This chain's CDR3 is CASSPFGIYNEQFF. CDR3 coding DNA: TGTGCCAGCAGCCCCTTCGGGATCTACAATGAGCAGTTCTTC.

This sequence joins TRBV11-2 and TRBJ2-3, with 14 positions matching TRBD2. J gave up 4 bases and V 4 bases, and 10 bases lay outside the gene matches. The germline CDR1 and CDR2 sequences are SGHAT and FQNNGV. The CDR3 is 18 amino acids. For the CDR3, the DNA is TGTGCCAGCAGCTCCCCCCAGGGACTAGCGGGAGAGGCAGATACGCAGTATTTT. It encodes CASSSPQGLAGEADTQYF. The full variable domain, in which reference TRBV11-2 and TRBJ2-3 provide the parts outside the CDR3, is EAGVAQSPRYKIIEKRQSVAFWCNPISGHATLYWYQQILGQGPKLLIQFQNNGVVDDSQLPKDRFSAERLKGVDSTLKIQPAKLEDSAVYLCASSSPQGLAGEADTQYFGPGTRLTVL.

The chain has TRBV18 and TRBJ2-1; D may be TRBD1 or TRBD2 (5 bases each). CDR1 and CDR2 (germline): KGHSH, LQKENI. V was shortened by 4 bases and J by 0 bases, with 16 bases between the two germline ends. CDR3 length: 17 amino acids. CDR3 in amino acids: CASSLRGGRDSYNEQFF. The DNA for the CDR3 is TGTGCCAGCTCACTCCGTGGGGGAAGAGACTCCTACAATGAGCAGTTCTTC.

This chain joins TRBV2 and TRBJ2-4, with 7 bases that match TRBD2. Germline CDR1 is SNHLY and CDR2 is FYNNEI. This CDR3 has 15 residues. V dropped 7 bases and J dropped 0; count of bases not matched to a gene: 6. In nucleotides, the CDR3 is TGTGCCAGCACAAGCGGGACTTTAGCCAAAAACATTCAGTACTTC. Protein: CASTSGTLAKNIQYF.

V is TRBV2 and J is TRBJ1-2; the match to TRBD1 covers 8 bases. V shed 8 bases, J shed 6 bases, and the junction held 8 bases outside the gene matches. The CDR3 totals 13 residues. Germline CDR1 is SNHLY and CDR2 is FYNNEI. CDR3: CASLGGTGNGYTF. In DNA, the CDR3 is TGTGCCAGCCTGGGCGGGACAGGAAATGGCTACACCTTC.

V and J are TRBV10-2 and TRBJ2-3; D is possibly TRBD2 (6 bases). The ends were cut back, 6 bases at V and 0 bases at J, with 16 bases in the middle. This CDR3 has 16 amino acids. Germline CDR1 reads WSHSY; CDR2 reads SAAADI. For the CDR3, the DNA is TGCGCCAGCAGGGGGGGTAGCAGATATAGCACAGATACGCAGTATTTT. Translating it yields CASRGGSRYSTDTQYF.

The chain recombines TRBV7-9 with TRBJ2-5, with D hard to call. This CDR3 is 13 amino acids long. V was shortened by 5 bases and J by 2 bases, with 9 bases between the two germline ends. CDR1 is SEHNR, CDR2 FQNEAQ, per germline (reference sequence). DNA for the CDR3: TGTGCCAGCAGCGAGACAAATCAAGAGACCCAGTACTTC. It is translated as CASSETNQETQYF.

This chain joins TRBV11-2 and TRBJ2-2; 8 bases match TRBD1. This CDR3 contains 15 residues. Germline V gives CDR1 SGHAT, CDR2 FQNNGV. Losses at the gene ends were 5 bases for V and 7 bases for J; bases not matched to a gene: 9. CDR3: CASSPLSRGHGELFF. The CDR3 coding sequence is TGTGCCAGCAGCCCGCTGAGCAGGGGGCACGGGGAGCTGTTTTTT.

The CDR3 sequence is CSVAHLGWEQFF. CDR3 nucleotides: TGCAGCGTTGCCCATCTAGGGTGGGAGCAGTTCTTC. The chain carries TRBV29-1 and TRBJ2-1; D remains unclear. V was pared by 4 bases and J by 10 bases, with 14 bases between. This CDR3 comprises 12 residues. Germline CDR1 reads SQVTM; CDR2 reads ANQGSEA.

The rearrangement uses TRBV11-2 and TRBJ2-1, with unresolved D. Trimming removed 2 bases from V and 7 bases from J, with 3 bases in between. CDR1 and CDR2 from the germline V gene are SGHAT and FQNNGV. The CDR3 runs to 11 residues. The DNA for the CDR3 is TGTGCCAGCAGCTTATCAAATGAGCAGTTCTTC. Translation: CASSLSNEQFF. Full variable domain (missing parts from reference TRBV11-2 and TRBJ2-1): EAGVAQSPRYKIIEKRQSVAFWCNPISGHATLYWYQQILGQGPKLLIQFQNNGVVDDSQLPKDRFSAERLKGVDSTLKIQPAKLEDSAVYLCASSLSNEQFFGPGTRLTVL.

V and J are TRBV13 and TRBJ2-7; 7 bases fit TRBD1. Looked up from germline, CDR1 is PRHDT and CDR2 is FYEKMQ (reference sequence). The V segment lost 5 bases and the J segment 0 bases; nucleotides outside the gene matches: 4. CDR3 length: 14 amino acids. The CDR3 loop is CASSEGQSSYEQYF. The CDR3 coding sequence is TGTGCCAGCAGCGAGGGACAGAGCTCCTACGAGCAGTACTTC.

V gene TRBV5-5 combines with J gene TRBJ1-4; D gene ambiguous. V was cut by 4 bases and J by 0 bases, with 13 bases left in between. There are 16 residues in the CDR3. CDR1 is SGHKS and CDR2 is YYEKEE in the germline V gene (reference sequence). The CDR3 DNA reads as TGTGCCAGCAGCCAGGACCCCAGTACAACTAATGAAAAACTGTTTTTT. Its protein product is CASSQDPSTTNEKLFF. The full variable domain, with the rest looked up from reference TRBV5-5 and TRBJ1-4, is DAGVTQSPTHLIKTRGQQVTLRCSPISGHKSVSWYQQVLGQGPQFIFQYYEKEERGRGNFPDRFSARQFPNYSSELNVNALLLGDSALYLCASSQDPSTTNEKLFFGSGTQLSVL.

V gene TRBV7-9 combines with J gene TRBJ2-1, with 12 bases aligning to TRBD2. The CDR3 is 19 residues long. The J segment lost 4 bases and the V segment lost 5 bases, leaving 15 bases of the junction unmatched. Germline V lookup: CDR1 SEHNR, CDR2 FQNEAQ (reference sequence). CDR3 sequence: CASSRPRTSGTTPYNEQFF. The CDR3 DNA sequence: TGTGCCAGCAGCCGACCCCGGACTAGCGGGACGACGCCTTACAATGAGCAGTTCTTC. Complete variable domain (other parts from reference TRBV7-9 and TRBJ2-1): DTGVSQNPRHKITKRGQNVTFRCDPISEHNRLYWYRQTLGQGPEFLTYFQNEAQLEKSRLLSDRFSAERPKGSFSTLEIQRTEQGDSAMYLCASSRPRTSGTTPYNEQFFGPGTRLTVL.

The chain is built from TRBV15 and TRBJ2-1, with D possibly being TRBD2 (5 bases). The CDR3 covers 17 residues. V was pared by 3 bases and J by 0 bases, with 15 bases between. Germline V gives CDR1 LNHNV, CDR2 YYDKDF (reference sequence). CDR3 in amino acids: CATSSGPQLGSYNEQFF. The CDR3 bases are TGTGCCACCAGCAGTGGCCCCCAACTAGGCTCCTACAATGAGCAGTTCTTC.

V gene TRBV5-4 combines with J gene TRBJ2-2; D is possibly TRBD2 (6 bases). The germline V and J ends were trimmed by 7 bases and 4 bases, with 14 bases remaining between them. From germline, CDR1 is SGHNT and CDR2 YYREEE (reference sequence). The CDR3 sequence is 14 residues long. CDR3 coding DNA: TGTGCCAGCGCGGGCGGGGATCTCACCGGGGAGCTGTTTTTT. Translating gives CASAGGDLTGELFF.

V gene TRBV25-1 combines with J gene TRBJ2-1; D is ambiguous. Looked up from germline, CDR1 is MGHDK and CDR2 is SYGVNS. The CDR3 is 12 residues long. V was trimmed by 0 bases and J by 7 bases, leaving 4 bases between them. CDR3 sequence: CASSEYWNEQFF. Written as DNA, the CDR3 is TGTGCCAGCAGTGAATATTGGAATGAGCAGTTCTTC.

The chain has TRBV28 and TRBJ2-7, with 7 nucleotides matching TRBD2. With 5 bases clipped from V and 3 bases from J, the junction kept 10 bases outside the gene matches. The CDR3 has 15 amino acids. Germline assignment: CDR1 MDHEN and CDR2 SYDVKM. The CDR3 loop is CASSGGSVPNYEQYF. In DNA form, the CDR3 reads TGTGCCAGCAGTGGCGGGAGTGTTCCAAACTACGAGCAGTACTTC. The complete variable domain, with remaining parts taken from reference TRBV28 and TRBJ2-7, reads DVKVTQSSRYLVKRTGEKVFLECVQDMDHENMFWYRQDPGLGLRLIYFSYDVKMKEKGDIPEGYSVSREKKERFSLILESASTNQTSMYLCASSGGSVPNYEQYFGPGTRLTVT.

This clone was seen a single time. The chain combines TRBV11-2 with TRBJ1-1; D remains unclear. The CDR3 loop spans 15 amino acids. The V end was cut by 2 bases, the J end by 4 bases, with 14 bases between. In germline, CDR1 is SGHAT, CDR2 FQNNGV. The CDR3 DNA reads as TGTGCCAGCAGCTTAAAATACGAACAGCTCACTGAAGCTTTCTTT. This codes for CASSLKYEQLTEAFF.

This sequence joins TRBV11-2 and TRBJ2-2, with 7 bases identical to TRBD2. This CDR3 is built from 17 residues. V trimming: 4 bases; J trimming: 6 bases; junction bases outside the gene matches: 14. Germline V gives CDR1 SGHAT, CDR2 FQNNGV. For the CDR3, the DNA is TGTGCCAGCAGCTCGCGGACTAGTGCGGGAGTTGCCGGGGAGCTGTTTTTT. It translates to CASSSRTSAGVAGELFF.

A note on this clone: This CDR3 is also generated by other DNA sequences in the sample. V usage is TRBV7-9 and J usage is TRBJ2-1, with TRBD2 identical over 11 bases. Germline lookup yields CDR1 SEHNR and CDR2 FQNEAQ (reference sequence). J was trimmed by 0 bases and V by 5 bases; bases with no gene match: 6. The CDR3 loop spans 17 amino acids. In DNA form, the CDR3 reads TGTGCCAGCAGCCCGAGACTAGCGGGAAGCTCCTACAATGAGCAGTTCTTC. This sequence encodes CASSPRLAGSSYNEQFF. Looking up the rest from reference TRBV7-9 and TRBJ2-1 gives the full variable domain: DTGVSQNPRHKITKRGQNVTFRCDPISEHNRLYWYRQTLGQGPEFLTYFQNEAQLEKSRLLSDRFSAERPKGSFSTLEIQRTEQGDSAMYLCASSPRLAGSSYNEQFFGPGTRLTVL.

In this sample, this clone turned up once. The chain employs TRBV4-1 and TRBJ2-2; TRBD2 agrees at 7 bases. V was clipped by 1 base and J by 7 bases; unmatched bases: 3. The CDR3 is 14 amino acids. Germline V gives CDR1 MGHRA, CDR2 YSYEKL. The CDR3 sequence is CASSQGGLSGELFF. The CDR3 nucleotides are TGCGCCAGCAGCCAAGGGGGACTAAGCGGGGAGCTGTTTTTT.

V usage is TRBV27 and J usage is TRBJ2-7; D uncertain. The CDR3 is 13 residues long. Germline V gives CDR1 MNHEY, CDR2 SMNVEV (reference sequence). Trimming pared 8 bases from V and 0 bases from J, leaving 11 bases between. The CDR3: CASRSRDSYEQYF. CDR3 bases: TGTGCCAGCCGTAGCCGCGACTCCTACGAGCAGTACTTC.

The chain links TRBV6-1 to TRBJ1-2; no clear D gene. Germline V gene data show CDR1 as MNHNS and CDR2 as SASEGT. Trimming shortened V by 6 bases and J by 0 bases, and 8 bases separated the two germline ends. CDR3 size: 13 residues. In DNA, the CDR3 is TGTGCCAGCAGCCCTACAGCTAACTATGGCTACACCTTC. Its protein is CASSPTANYGYTF.

The chain links TRBV19 to TRBJ1-1; TRBD1 is a possible D gene (5 bases). V was clipped by 5 bases and J by 0 bases, with 10 bases between them. This CDR3 has 14 amino acids. The germline V gene has CDR1 LNHDA and CDR2 SQIVND (reference sequence). CDR3 coding DNA: TGTGCCAGTAGTGAGGGGATCATGAACACTGAAGCTTTCTTT. Its translation: CASSEGIMNTEAFF.

CDR3 protein: CASSRDRARGSTDTQYF. As DNA, the CDR3 is TGTGCCAGCAGCAGGGACAGGGCGCGAGGATCCACAGATACGCAGTATTTT. The gene calls are TRBV5-6 and TRBJ2-3; TRBD1 agrees at 9 bases. The trim removed 4 bases at V and 2 bases at J, leaving 11 bases unmatched. This CDR3 contains 17 residues. Germline loops: CDR1 SGHDT, CDR2 YYEEEE.

This chain uses TRBV27 with TRBJ2-1; 12 nucleotides agree with TRBD2. This CDR3 has 17 residues. Losses at the gene ends were 10 bases for V and 1 base for J; bases not matched to a gene: 11. Germline values: CDR1 MNHEY, CDR2 SMNVEV (reference sequence). CDR3: CATTTSGSLYSYNEQFF. Here the CDR3 DNA reads TGTGCCACCACGACTAGCGGGAGCTTATATTCCTACAATGAGCAGTTCTTC.

About this clone itself: An end of the junction differs from the germline gene, which may be a read error. V gene TRBV13 combines with J gene TRBJ1-2, with TRBD1 matching over 10 bases. Germline V gives CDR1 PRHDT, CDR2 FYEKMQ (reference sequence). The CDR3 extends over 14 amino acids. CDR3 in DNA: TGTGCCAGCAGCCTAGGACAGGGGGTCTATGGCTACACCTTC. Its translation: CASSLGQGVYGYTF.

The chain couples TRBV28 to TRBJ1-5; D might be TRBD1 (6 bases). The V gene's germline CDR1 is MDHEN and CDR2 SYDVKM. The V end lost 6 bases, the J end lost 2 bases, and 8 bases lay between the germline ends. CDR3 length: 13 residues. CDR3 residues: CASSWTGNQPQHF. For the CDR3, the DNA is TGTGCCAGCAGCTGGACAGGCAATCAGCCCCAGCATTTT.

This rearrangement joins TRBV7-9 to TRBJ2-6; 7 bases are a match to TRBD1. The CDR3 has 19 residues. Germline V gene lookup returns CDR1 SEHNR and CDR2 FQNEAQ (reference sequence). Trimming cost V 4 bases and J 0 bases; bases outside gene matches: 12. The CDR3 protein is CASSSTDRAVSSGANVLTF. The CDR3, as DNA: TGTGCCAGCAGCTCAACCGACAGGGCCGTTAGCTCTGGGGCCAACGTCCTGACTTTC. Looking up the rest from reference TRBV7-9 and TRBJ2-6 gives the full variable domain: DTGVSQNPRHKITKRGQNVTFRCDPISEHNRLYWYRQTLGQGPEFLTYFQNEAQLEKSRLLSDRFSAERPKGSFSTLEIQRTEQGDSAMYLCASSSTDRAVSSGANVLTFGAGSRLTVL.